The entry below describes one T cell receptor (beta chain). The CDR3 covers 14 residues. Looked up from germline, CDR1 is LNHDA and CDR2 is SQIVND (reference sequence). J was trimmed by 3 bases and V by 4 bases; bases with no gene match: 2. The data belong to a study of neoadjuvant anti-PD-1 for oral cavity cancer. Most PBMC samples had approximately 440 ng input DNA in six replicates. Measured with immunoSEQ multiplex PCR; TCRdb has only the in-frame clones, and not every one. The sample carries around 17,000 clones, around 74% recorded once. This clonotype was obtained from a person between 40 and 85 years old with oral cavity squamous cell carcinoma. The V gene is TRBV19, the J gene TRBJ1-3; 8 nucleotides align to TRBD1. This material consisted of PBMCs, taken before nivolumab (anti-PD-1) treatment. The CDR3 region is CASSTTGDGNTIYF. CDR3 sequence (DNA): TGTGCCAGTAGTACGACAGGGGATGGAAACACCATATATTTT.